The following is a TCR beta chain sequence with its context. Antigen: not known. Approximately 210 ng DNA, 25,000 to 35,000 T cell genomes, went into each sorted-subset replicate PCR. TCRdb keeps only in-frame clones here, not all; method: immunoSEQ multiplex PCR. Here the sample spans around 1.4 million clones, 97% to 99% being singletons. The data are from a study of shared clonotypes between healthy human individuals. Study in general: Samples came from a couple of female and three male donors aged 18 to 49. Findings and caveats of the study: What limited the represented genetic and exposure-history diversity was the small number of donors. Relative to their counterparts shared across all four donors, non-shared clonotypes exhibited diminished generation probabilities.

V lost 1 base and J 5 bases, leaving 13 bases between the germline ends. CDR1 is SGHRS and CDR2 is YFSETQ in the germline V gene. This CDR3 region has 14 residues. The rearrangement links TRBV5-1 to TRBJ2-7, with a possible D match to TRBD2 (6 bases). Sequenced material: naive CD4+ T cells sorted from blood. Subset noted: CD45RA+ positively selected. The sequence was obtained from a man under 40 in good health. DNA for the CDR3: TGCGCCAGCAGCTTGTTCGGGGGAGGCCACGAGCAGTACTTC. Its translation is CASSLFGGGHEQYF. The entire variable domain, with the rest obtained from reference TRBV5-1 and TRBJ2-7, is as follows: KAGVTQTPRYLIKTRGQQVTLSCSPISGHRSVSWYQQTPGQGLQFLFEYFSETQRNKGNFPGRFSGRQFSNSRSEMNVSTLELGDSALYLCASSLFGGGHEQYFGPGTRLTVT.